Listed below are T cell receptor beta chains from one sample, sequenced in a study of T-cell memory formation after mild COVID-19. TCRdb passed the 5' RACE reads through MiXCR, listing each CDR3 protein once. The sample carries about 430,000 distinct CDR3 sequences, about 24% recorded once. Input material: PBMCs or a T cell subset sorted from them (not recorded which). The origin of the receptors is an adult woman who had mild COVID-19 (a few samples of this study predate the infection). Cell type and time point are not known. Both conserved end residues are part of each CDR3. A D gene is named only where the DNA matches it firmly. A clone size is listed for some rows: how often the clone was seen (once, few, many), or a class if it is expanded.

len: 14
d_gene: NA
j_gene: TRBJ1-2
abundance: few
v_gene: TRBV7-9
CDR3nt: TGTGCCAGCAGCTCAGGGGCCCAGGGTCGAGGCTACACCTTC
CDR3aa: CASSSGAQGRGYTF

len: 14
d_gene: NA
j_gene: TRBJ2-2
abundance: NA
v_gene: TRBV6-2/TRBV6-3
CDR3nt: TGTGCCAGCAGTTCCCTAGGACTGACCGGGGAGCTGTTTTTT
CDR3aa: CASSSLGLTGELFF

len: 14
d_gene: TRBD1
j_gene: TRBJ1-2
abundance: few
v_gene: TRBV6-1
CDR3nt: TGTGCCAGCAGTGAAGGGACAGGGTTGTATGGCTACACCTTC
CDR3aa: CASSEGTGLYGYTF

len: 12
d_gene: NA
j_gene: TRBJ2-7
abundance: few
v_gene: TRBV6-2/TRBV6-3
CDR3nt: TGTGCCAGCAGTCGGACATTCTACGAGCAGTACTTC
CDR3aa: CASSRTFYEQYF

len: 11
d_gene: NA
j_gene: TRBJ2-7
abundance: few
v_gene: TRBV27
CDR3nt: TGTGCCAGCAAGTATGGGGACTGGCAGTACTTC
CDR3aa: CASKYGDWQYF

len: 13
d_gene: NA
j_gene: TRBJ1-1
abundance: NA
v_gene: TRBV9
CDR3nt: TGTGCCAGCAGCAGGCGAGTGAACACTGAAGCTTTCTTT
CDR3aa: CASSRRVNTEAFF

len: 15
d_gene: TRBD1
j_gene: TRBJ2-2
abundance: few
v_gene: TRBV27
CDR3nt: TGTGCCAGCAGTTGGGACAGGGTATCGACCGGGGAGCTGTTTTTT
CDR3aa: CASSWDRVSTGELFF

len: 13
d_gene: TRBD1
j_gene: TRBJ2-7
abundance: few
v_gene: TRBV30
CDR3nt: TGTGCCTGGAGTGTGGGGACAGACTACGAGCAGTACTTC
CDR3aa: CAWSVGTDYEQYF

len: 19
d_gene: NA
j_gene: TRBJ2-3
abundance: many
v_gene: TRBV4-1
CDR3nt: TGCGCCAGCAGCACCCCGTCCTCGGGGGCGAGGTGGGAGGACGATACGCAGTATTTT
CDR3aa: CASSTPSSGARWEDDTQYF

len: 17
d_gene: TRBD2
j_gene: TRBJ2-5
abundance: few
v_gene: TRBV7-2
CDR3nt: TGTGCCAGCAGATCGACTAGCGGGGGGCGCCAGCAAGAGACCCAGTACTTC
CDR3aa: CASRSTSGGRQQETQYF

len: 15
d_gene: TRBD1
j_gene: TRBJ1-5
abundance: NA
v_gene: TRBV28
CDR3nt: TGTGCCAGCAGGGGGGCCCCACAGGGGGACCAGCCCCAGCATTTT
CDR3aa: CASRGAPQGDQPQHF

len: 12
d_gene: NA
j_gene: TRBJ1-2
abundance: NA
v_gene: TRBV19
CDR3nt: TGTGCCAGTATGCCAGGGCACTATGGCTACACCTTC
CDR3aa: CASMPGHYGYTF

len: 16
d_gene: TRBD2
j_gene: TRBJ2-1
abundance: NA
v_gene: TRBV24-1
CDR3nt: TGTGCCACCAGTGATTTCGGAGCGGGAGGGCGCAATGAGCAGTTCTTC
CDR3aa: CATSDFGAGGRNEQFF

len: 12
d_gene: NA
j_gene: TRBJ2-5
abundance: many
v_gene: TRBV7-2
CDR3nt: TGTGCCAGCAGCAAGTACCAAGAGACCCAGTACTTC
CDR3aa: CASSKYQETQYF

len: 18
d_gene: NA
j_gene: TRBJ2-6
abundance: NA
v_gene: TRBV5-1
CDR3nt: TGCGCCAGCAGCTCCCCGAGGGGTGTCTGGGTTGGGGCCAACGTCCTGACTTTC
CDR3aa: CASSSPRGVWVGANVLTF

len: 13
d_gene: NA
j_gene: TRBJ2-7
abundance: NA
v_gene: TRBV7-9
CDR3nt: TGTGCCAGCACGCTACAGGGTAACAACGAGCAGTACTTC
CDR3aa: CASTLQGNNEQYF